This TCR beta chain was sequenced during a study of blood T cell repertoires in COVID-19 (dated by TCRdb to about 2020). For the wider study: Samples from collaborators originated in the United States, Italy and Spain and spanned both the acute and convalescent phases of COVID-19. The material from the prospective study consisted of cDNA or gDNA derived from T cells, B-cell-depleted T cells, or PBMCs. Subjects who had been exposed to COVID-19, were actively infected with it, or had recovered from it provided the deeply sampled blood TCRbeta repertoires that made up the dataset. The sample metadata nearly always contained a de-identified subject ID, COVID-19 status, age in years and sex. A freely available public database, intended as a resource for researchers studying the immune response to SARS-CoV-2, is where the repertoires were released. The samples were drawn from the first 160 participants of the ongoing ImmuneRACE study and from 950 to 1,500 subjects provided by 6 global collaborators. Where HLA class I and class II types were available, the types were taken from metadata supplied by the sample provider, not from assay-based typing.

Deletion took 1 base off V and 9 bases off J, with a span of 7 bases between the germline ends. The germline V gene specifies KGHSH as CDR1 and LQKENI as CDR2. The CDR3 runs 12 amino acids, cysteine and phenylalanine included. Here the CDR3 DNA is all that survives: 36 bases in frame from base 1. In the prospective study, participants were about 18 to 90 years old, resided in 20 to 30 geographic areas of the United States, and were enrolled through a virtual design. Cohort assignment in the prospective study relied on participant-reported clinical history from a screening survey and a study questionnaire. Recovered participants in ImmuneRACE Cohort 3 were defined by two consecutive negative NP/OP PCR tests, clearance by a healthcare professional, or resolution of symptoms. Each participant in the prospective study had whole blood, serum and a nasopharyngeal or oropharyngeal swab collected by mobile phlebotomists. Participants in the prospective study had the option to provide additional blood draws and questionnaires over an approximately 2-month period. Blood samples from the prospective study were shipped frozen or at room temperature prior to DNA extraction.

The immunoSEQ Assay, a bias-controlled multiplex PCR, was used to amplify TCRbeta CDR3 regions from genomic DNA. In the source study's methods: The number of nucleated cells in each sample was estimated from the amplification of reference gene primers within the assay. To quantify the absolute abundance of each unique TCRbeta CDR3 rearrangement, sequence reads were collapsed and filtered. For each sample, productive Simpson clonality was calculated by taking the square root of Simpson's diversity index across productive rearrangements. Imported from immuneACCESS, the table was reduced by TCRdb to in-frame sequences with V and J called. These copies leave out some clones; in studies compared against another copy, an unresolved V gene accounts for under half, and the cause of the remainder is not known. V and J calls and clone size are as listed in that table; D and trimming were resolved from the DNA. This sample lists approximately 250,000 clones; around 90% were detected once. 1% of the sample goes to the ten largest clones.

Results the study describes overall, beyond this receptor: Clinical and demographic metadata were provided uncurated, with the amount varying by source and participant.

This clone was detected only a few times. Its specific antigen is unknown. Per-base qualities were not stored, and no clone one base away is much larger. Material: PBMCs or T cells enriched from blood (not recorded which). The sequence derives from a woman in her thirties who had recovered from COVID-19. The chain is encoded by TRBV18 joined to TRBJ1-5, with no reliable assignment of the D segment. The nucleotides read TGTGCCAGCTCACCACTCGCCGGGCCCCAGCATTTT. Its coded protein is CASSPLAGPQHF.